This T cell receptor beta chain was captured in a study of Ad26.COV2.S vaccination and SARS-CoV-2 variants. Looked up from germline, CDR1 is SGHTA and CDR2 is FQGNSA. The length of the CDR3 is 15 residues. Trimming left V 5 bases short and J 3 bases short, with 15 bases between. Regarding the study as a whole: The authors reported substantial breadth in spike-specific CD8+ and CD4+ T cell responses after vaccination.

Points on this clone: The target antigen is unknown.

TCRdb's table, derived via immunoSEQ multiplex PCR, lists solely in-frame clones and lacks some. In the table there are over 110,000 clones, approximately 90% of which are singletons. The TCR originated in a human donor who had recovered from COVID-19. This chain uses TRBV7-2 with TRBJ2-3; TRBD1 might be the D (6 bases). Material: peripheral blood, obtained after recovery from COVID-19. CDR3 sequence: CASSPHWTATDTQYF. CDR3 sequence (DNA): TGTGCCAGCAGCCCTCATTGGACAGCAACAGATACGCAGTATTTT.